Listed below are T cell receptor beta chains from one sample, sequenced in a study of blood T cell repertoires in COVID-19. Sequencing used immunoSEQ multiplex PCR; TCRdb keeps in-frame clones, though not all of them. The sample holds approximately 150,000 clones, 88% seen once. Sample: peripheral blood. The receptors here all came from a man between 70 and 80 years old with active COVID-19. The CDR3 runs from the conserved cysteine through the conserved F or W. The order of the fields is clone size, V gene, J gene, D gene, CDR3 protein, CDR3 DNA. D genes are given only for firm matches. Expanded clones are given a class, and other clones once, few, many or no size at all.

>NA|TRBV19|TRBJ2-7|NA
CASSPGAPSYEQYF
TGTGCCAGCTCCCCTGGGGCGCCGTCCTACGAGCAGTACTTC
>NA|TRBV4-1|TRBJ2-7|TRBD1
CASSQEGQDYEQYF
TGCGCCAGCAGCCAAGAGGGACAGGATTACGAGCAGTACTTC
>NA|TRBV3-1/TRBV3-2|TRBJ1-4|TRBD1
CAIYNLRDRGGKNEKLFF
TGTGCCATTTACAACCTCCGGGACAGGGGTGGAAAGAATGAAAAACTGTTTTTT
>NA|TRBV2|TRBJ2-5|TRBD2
CASSDRLAGQEETQYF
TGTGCCAGCAGTGATCGACTAGCGGGACAGGAAGAGACCCAGTACTTC
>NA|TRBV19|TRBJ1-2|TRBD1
CASSIAVFSGQGFYGYTF
TGTGCCAGTAGTATCGCCGTTTTCTCCGGACAGGGATTCTATGGCTACACCTTC
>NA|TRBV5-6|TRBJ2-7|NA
CASSLAREGAYEQYF
TGTGCCAGCAGCTTGGCCCGGGAGGGGGCGTACGAGCAGTACTTC
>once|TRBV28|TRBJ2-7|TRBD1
CASSLGRTGPYEQYF
TGTGCCAGCAGTTTGGGCAGGACAGGCCCCTACGAGCAGTACTTC
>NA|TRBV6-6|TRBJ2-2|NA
CASRTGANTGELFF
TGTGCCAGCAGAACTGGTGCCAACACCGGGGAGCTGTTTTTT
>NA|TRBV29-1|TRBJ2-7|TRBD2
CSVEDGGGSDEQYF
TGCAGCGTTGAAGATGGGGGAGGGTCCGACGAGCAGTACTTC
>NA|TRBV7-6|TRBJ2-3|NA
CASSHRLRESDTQYF
TGTGCCAGCAGCCACAGGCTCCGAGAGTCAGATACGCAGTATTTT
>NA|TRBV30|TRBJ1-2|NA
CASPGEGGYTF
TGTGCCTCGCCGGGGGAGGGTGGCTACACCTTC
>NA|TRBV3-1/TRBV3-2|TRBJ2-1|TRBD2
CASSTRTSGRGSYNEQFF
TGTGCCAGCAGCACCCGGACTAGCGGGAGGGGGTCCTACAATGAGCAGTTCTTC
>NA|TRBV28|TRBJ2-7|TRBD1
CASSTATGLQYF
TGTGCCAGCAGCACCGCGACAGGGCTGCAGTACTTC
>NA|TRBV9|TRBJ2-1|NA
CASSSRGGEQFF
TGTGCCAGCAGCTCCCGCGGCGGTGAGCAGTTCTTC
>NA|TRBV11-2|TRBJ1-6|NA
CASSLSQNNSPLHF
TGTGCCAGCAGCTTATCCCAGAATAATTCACCCCTCCACTTT
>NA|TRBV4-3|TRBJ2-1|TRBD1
CASSQRTGPTYNEQFF
TGCGCCAGCAGCCAGAGGACAGGCCCGACCTACAATGAGCAGTTCTTC
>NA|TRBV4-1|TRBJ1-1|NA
CASSQHMNTEAFF
TGCGCCAGCAGCCAACACATGAACACTGAAGCTTTCTTT
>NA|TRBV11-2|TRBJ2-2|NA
CASSSLVAVNTGELFF
TGTGCCAGCAGCTCGCTGGTAGCGGTTAACACCGGGGAGCTGTTTTTT
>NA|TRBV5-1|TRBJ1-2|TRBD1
CASSGDRGQGGYTF
TGCGCCAGCAGCGGGGACAGGGGGCAGGGTGGCTACACCTTC
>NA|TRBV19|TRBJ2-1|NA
CASSINDMRRANEQFF
TGTGCCAGTAGTATCAATGATATGCGCCGAGCAAATGAGCAGTTCTTC
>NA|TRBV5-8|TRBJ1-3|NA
CASSLYNSAGNTIYF
TGTGCCAGCAGCTTGTACAACAGTGCGGGAAACACCATATATTTT
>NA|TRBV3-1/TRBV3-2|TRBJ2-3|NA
CASKQRARLADTQYF
TGTGCCAGCAAACAGCGGGCACGATTGGCAGATACGCAGTATTTT
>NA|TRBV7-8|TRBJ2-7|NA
CASSRDIRGYEQYF
TGTGCCAGCAGTCGTGACATCAGGGGTTACGAGCAGTACTTC
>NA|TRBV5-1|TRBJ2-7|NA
CASSLGGGYEQYF
TGCGCCAGCAGCTTGGGTGGAGGCTACGAGCAGTACTTC
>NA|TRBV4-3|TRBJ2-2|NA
CASSQQGPGELFF
TGCGCCAGCAGCCAGCAGGGTCCCGGGGAGCTGTTTTTT